This T cell receptor beta chain was recovered during a study of blood T cell repertoires in COVID-19. Some clones are missing from TCRdb's copy, which holds only in-frame ones; the method was immunoSEQ multiplex PCR. This table holds about 140,000 clones, 88% found once. Trimming took 4 bases from V and 7 from J, leaving 11 bases between them. The CDR3 is made up of 13 amino acids. The germline gives CDR1 SNHLY, CDR2 FYNNEI. Sequenced material: peripheral blood. The chain couples TRBV2 to TRBJ1-5; D perhaps matches TRBD1 (6 bases). The clonotype originates from a human donor with COVID-19, enrolled during active disease. The donor label of this sample is uncertain. The CDR3 bases are TGTGCCAGCAGTGGACAGAGGGGGCAGCCCCAGCATTTT. It encodes CASSGQRGQPQHF. The full variable domain, in which reference TRBV2 and TRBJ1-5 provide the parts outside the CDR3, is EPEVTQTPSHQVTQMGQEVILRCVPISNHLYFYWYRQILGQKVEFLVSFYNNEISEKSEIFDDQFSVERPDGSNFTLKIRSTKLEDSAMYFCASSGQRGQPQHFGDGTRLSIL.